These 5 T cell receptor beta chains came from one sample sequenced in a study of blood T cell repertoires in COVID-19. The protocol was immunoSEQ multiplex PCR, while the TCRdb copy is restricted to in-frame clones and leaves out a portion. The sample yields over 250,000 clones, about three quarters seen once. The sequencing sample was made of peripheral blood. These receptors were collected from a woman at least 80 years old with acute or convalescent COVID-19.

J is TRBJ2-5 and V is TRBV14; 9 nucleotides agree with TRBD2. The CDR3 has 15 residues. V lost 1 base to trimming and J lost 4 bases; unmatched junction nucleotides: 4. Germline assignment: CDR1 SGHDN and CDR2 FVKESK. CDR3 loop: CASSQVGSGRETQYF. In nucleotides, the CDR3 is TGTGCCAGCAGCCAAGTTGGTAGCGGGAGAGAGACCCAGTACTTC.

Written as DNA, the CDR3 is TGTGCCAGCAGTGAATATAGGGGGACAGGGCAAACAGATACGCAGTATTTT. Translating gives CASSEYRGTGQTDTQYF. The chain couples TRBV2 to TRBJ2-3; TRBD1 matches 9 bases. V gave up 2 bases and J gave up 3 bases; unmatched junction bases: 9. Germline CDR1 SNHLY, CDR2 FYNNEI. This CDR3 region has 17 residues.

J is TRBJ1-1 and V is TRBV6-5; D gene ambiguous. Germline V gene sequence: CDR1 MNHEY, CDR2 SVGAGI. This CDR3 is built from 15 residues. The germline V and J ends were trimmed by 4 bases and 7 bases, with 19 bases remaining between them. The CDR3 region is CASSSQGGLSFEAFF. CDR3 nucleotides: TGTGCCAGCAGTTCTCAAGGAGGGTTGTCTTTTGAAGCTTTCTTT.

The rearrangement uses TRBV5-1 and TRBJ2-3; D ambiguous. V lost 0 bases to trimming and J lost 6 bases, with 11 bases between them. In germline, CDR1 is SGHRS, CDR2 YFSETQ. This CDR3 spans 14 amino acids. The CDR3 loop is CASSLVGAGDTQYF. CDR3 sequence (DNA): TGCGCCAGCAGCTTGGTTGGAGCCGGGGATACGCAGTATTTT.

This chain connects TRBV6-6 to TRBJ1-2; 12 bases agree with TRBD1. After removal of 8 bases from V and 5 bases from J, the junction contained 9 bases not matched to a gene. This CDR3 comprises 15 residues. Germline V gene lookup returns CDR1 MNHNY and CDR2 SVGAGI (reference sequence). The CDR3 sequence: CASGTGGALAYGYTF. CDR3 DNA: TGTGCCAGCGGGACAGGGGGCGCATTGGCATATGGCTACACCTTC.